The 2 T cell receptor beta chains reported below all come from one sample, sequenced in a study of T-cell memory formation after mild COVID-19. TCRdb analysed the 5' RACE reads with MiXCR anew, one entry per CDR3 protein. The sample has 200,000 to 250,000 distinct CDR3 sequences; around 25% are singletons. Sequencing input: PBMCs or a T cell subset sorted from them (not recorded which). These receptors all stem from an adult woman who had mild COVID-19 (a few samples of this study predate the infection). Cell type and time point are not known.

This clonotype was seen more than once but under ten times. The chain has TRBV21-1 and TRBJ2-7; the D call in the table, TRBD1, was not verified against the DNA. TRBV21-1 is described as a pseudogene. The CDR3 sequence is 17 residues long. The CDR3 reads CASSKKGPKGSHYEQYF. CDR3 nucleotides: TGTGCCAGCAGCAAAAAGGGACCAAAGGGCTCCCACTACGAGCAGTACTTC.

The table lists this clonotype with a few counts. The V and J genes are TRBV9 and TRBJ2-5; perhaps TRBD2 as D (5 bases). The germline V gene has CDR1 SGDLS and CDR2 YYNGEE. The CDR3 contains 13 residues. V was cut by 3 bases and J by 2 bases, with 8 bases left in between. CDR3 loop: CASSGGVQETQYF. The CDR3 nucleotides are TGTGCCAGCAGCGGGGGAGTTCAAGAGACCCAGTACTTC.